A single sample is the source of the 24 T cell receptor beta chains below, sequenced in a study of blood T cell repertoires in COVID-19. Libraries were prepared by immunoSEQ multiplex PCR; TCRdb keeps only in-frame clonotypes and omits some of them. The top ten hold roughly 6.9% of the sample, which has 200,000 or so clones, roughly 84% seen once. Sequencing was done on a sample of PBMCs or T cells enriched from blood (not recorded which). The receptors shown here come from a man in his forties or fifties who had recovered from COVID-19.

The chain employs TRBV15 and TRBJ2-6; unclear D gene. Between the trimmed V and J ends, which lost 0 bases and 1 base, there was a span of 4 bases. Per the germline V gene, CDR1 is LNHNV and CDR2 is YYDKDF (reference sequence). The CDR3 consists of 15 residues. CDR3 in amino acids: CATSRDRSGANVLTF. In nucleotides, the CDR3 is TGTGCCACCAGCAGAGATAGATCTGGGGCCAACGTCCTGACTTTC.

The J gene is TRBJ2-7, the V gene TRBV5-1; TRBD1 matches at 10 bases. Germline assignment: CDR1 SGHRS and CDR2 YFSETQ. Losses at the gene ends were 2 bases for V and 2 bases for J; bases not matched to a gene: 1. The CDR3 runs to 14 residues. CDR3 sequence: CASSFGTGAYEQYF. The CDR3 DNA reads as TGCGCCAGCAGCTTCGGGACAGGGGCCTACGAGCAGTACTTC.

The J gene is TRBJ1-5, the V gene TRBV28; unclear D gene. Deletions cut 7 bases from V and 0 bases from J, with 19 bases between. The V gene's germline CDR1 is MDHEN and CDR2 SYDVKM. CDR3 size: 17 residues. CDR3 nucleotides: TGTGCCAGCAACAGTTTTTCGACGGAAAATAGCAATCAGCCCCAGCATTTT. Translating it yields CASNSFSTENSNQPQHF.

The chain combines TRBV5-1 with TRBJ2-1; no firm D call. Germline V gene data show CDR1 as SGHRS and CDR2 as YFSETQ. The CDR3 length is 15 residues. Trimming pared 4 bases from V and 0 bases from J, leaving 11 bases between. CDR3 sequence reads: CASSPSVNSYNEQFF. In DNA, the CDR3 is TGCGCCAGCAGCCCGTCGGTTAACTCCTACAATGAGCAGTTCTTC.

J is TRBJ2-1 and V is TRBV4-1, with D maybe TRBD1 (6 bases). The CDR3 runs to 15 residues. Germline V gene sequence: CDR1 MGHRA, CDR2 YSYEKL. Trimming removed 5 bases from V and 9 bases from J, with 20 bases in between. The CDR3 region has the DNA TGCGCCAGCAGCTCGGCAGGGGTTACAACCCCTGAGCAGTTCTTC. This codes for CASSSAGVTTPEQFF.

This rearrangement joins TRBV4-3 to TRBJ1-2; perhaps TRBD1 as D (6 bases). The CDR3 totals 14 residues. Trimming took off 4 bases at V and 8 bases at J, with 17 bases between the two ends. Per the germline V gene, CDR1 is LGHNA and CDR2 is YSLEER. CDR3 protein: CASSLWNTGQGYTF. CDR3 in DNA: TGCGCCAGCAGCCTTTGGAACACAGGGCAGGGCTACACCTTC.

The CDR3 loop reads CASSVGVTGNTEAFF. The CDR3 DNA reads TGTGCCAGCAGCGTAGGGGTGACAGGGAACACTGAAGCTTTCTTT. The V and J genes are TRBV9 and TRBJ1-1; D possibly corresponds to TRBD1 (6 bases). The CDR3 runs 15 residues. Germline V CDR1 and CDR2: SGDLS, YYNGEE. V was clipped by 0 bases and J by 1 base, with 10 bases between them.

This clone was seen at least ten times. The genes are TRBV19 and TRBJ1-2; D not certain. The CDR3 loop spans 13 amino acids. The V gene's germline CDR1 is LNHDA and CDR2 SQIVND (reference sequence). Trimming cost V 5 bases and J 8 bases, with 15 bases left between them. For the CDR3, the DNA is TGTGCCAGTAGTCAAGAGCTAACTATCGGCTACACCTTC. Its translation: CASSQELTIGYTF. The full variable domain, in which reference TRBV19 and TRBJ1-2 provide the parts outside the CDR3, is DGGITQSPKYLFRKEGQNVTLSCEQNLNHDAMYWYRQDPGQGLRLIYYSQIVNDFQKGDIAEGYSVSREKKESFPLTVTSAQKNPTAFYLCASSQELTIGYTFGSGTRLTVV.

The chain carries TRBV28 and TRBJ1-5; TRBD1 matches 7 bases. The trim removed 3 bases at V and 6 bases at J, leaving 8 bases unmatched. The germline CDR1 and CDR2 sequences are MDHEN and SYDVKM. The CDR3 runs 15 residues. The CDR3 DNA sequence: TGTGCCAGCAGTTTCCCCGGACAGGTGGGTCAGCCCCAGCATTTT. This gives the protein CASSFPGQVGQPQHF.

This chain uses TRBV7-8 with TRBJ1-1; 9 bases are a match to TRBD1. With V trimmed by 4 bases and J by 4 bases, 4 bases remained unmatched. Germline CDR1 reads SGHVS; CDR2 reads FQNEAQ. The length of the CDR3 is 14 residues. The CDR3 protein is CASSSTGGGTEAFF. The CDR3 bases are TGTGCCAGCAGCTCTACAGGGGGCGGCACTGAAGCTTTCTTT.

The chain links TRBV6-1 to TRBJ1-1; D ambiguous. The CDR3 has 16 amino acids. Germline values: CDR1 MNHNS, CDR2 SASEGT. With 1 base removed from V and 0 bases from J, the gap between germline ends came to 12 bases. In DNA form, the CDR3 reads TGTGCCAGCAGTGAAGGGTGGTCTACTATGAACACTGAAGCTTTCTTT. Encoded protein: CASSEGWSTMNTEAFF.

The chain carries TRBV6-4 and TRBJ2-7; D might be TRBD1 (5 bases). The CDR3 consists of 11 residues. The germline V and J ends were trimmed by 11 bases and 4 bases, with 12 bases remaining between them. Per the germline V gene, CDR1 is MRHNA and CDR2 is SNTAGT. The CDR3 loop is CAALGPYEQYF. The CDR3 nucleotides read TGTGCCGCCCTGGGGCCGTACGAGCAGTACTTC.

This clone occurred once. This sequence joins TRBV2 and TRBJ1-1, with unresolved D. Germline values: CDR1 SNHLY, CDR2 FYNNEI. The germline V and J ends were trimmed by 6 bases and 3 bases, with 5 bases remaining between them. The CDR3 runs 11 residues. CDR3 in amino acids: CASREYTEAFF. Written as DNA, the CDR3 is TGTGCCAGCAGGGAGTACACTGAAGCTTTCTTT.

The CDR3 DNA reads as TGCGCCAGCAGCTTGTCTTCGGGTGTTAATGAAAAACTGTTTTTT. Protein product: CASSLSSGVNEKLFF. The chain uses TRBV5-1 and TRBJ1-4; D unclear. Trimming stripped 1 base from V and 4 bases from J, with 11 bases between. Germline CDR1 and CDR2: SGHRS and YFSETQ. CDR3 length equals 15 residues.

The chain joins TRBV18 to TRBJ2-2; TRBD2 matches at 10 bases. Looked up from germline, CDR1 is KGHSH and CDR2 is LQKENI. The CDR3 is made up of 17 amino acids. The V and J ends lost 2 bases and 4 bases, in that order; junction bases with no gene match: 7. Here the CDR3 reads CASSPAIAGGATGELFF. As DNA, the CDR3 is TGTGCCAGCTCACCAGCGATAGCGGGGGGAGCCACCGGGGAGCTGTTTTTT.

This rearrangement joins TRBV5-1 to TRBJ1-2; 8 nucleotides agree with TRBD1. The CDR3 totals 15 residues. Germline-derived CDR1 and CDR2 are SGHRS and YFSETQ. V lost 0 bases and J lost 4; bases outside the gene matches: 5. CDR3 amino acids: CASSLGDRGFYGYTF. Here the CDR3 DNA reads TGCGCCAGCAGCTTGGGTGACAGGGGATTCTATGGCTACACCTTC.

The V call is TRBV5-1, the J call TRBJ1-3; TRBD1 matches 7 bases. The V gene's germline CDR1 is SGHRS and CDR2 YFSETQ. CDR3 length: 16 amino acids. V was clipped by 4 bases and J by 2 bases; unmatched bases: 9. This CDR3 reads CASSPNRGDTGNTIYF. CDR3 bases: TGCGCCAGCAGCCCTAACAGGGGTGATACTGGAAACACCATATATTTT.

V is TRBV9 and J is TRBJ1-6; maybe TRBD1 (5 bases). The V and J ends lost 0 bases and 3 bases respectively, with 7 bases between them. CDR3 length equals 15 residues. CDR1 is SGDLS, CDR2 YYNGEE, per germline. CDR3 sequence (DNA): TGTGCCAGCAGCGTAGAAGGGGTCTATAATTCACCCCTCCACTTT. Amino acid sequence: CASSVEGVYNSPLHF.

The chain's CDR3 is CAWSAGLASTDTQYF. The CDR3 nucleotides read TGTGCCTGGAGTGCGGGACTCGCGAGCACAGATACGCAGTATTTT. The chain recombines TRBV30 with TRBJ2-3, with TRBD2 as a possible D gene (6 bases). There are 15 residues in the CDR3. CDR1 is GTSNPN and CDR2 is SVGIG in the germline V gene (reference sequence). Trimming took off 1 base at V and 0 bases at J, with 11 bases between the two ends.

The J gene is TRBJ1-2, the V gene TRBV19; 10 bases map to TRBD1. Germline-derived CDR1 and CDR2 are LNHDA and SQIVND (reference sequence). The CDR3 contains 14 residues. J gave up 6 bases and V 10 bases, and 11 bases lay outside the gene matches. Written as DNA, the CDR3 is TGTGCCACCGCGTCGGGACAGGGGTGGAATGGCTACACCTTC. This encodes CATASGQGWNGYTF.

This chain joins TRBV15 and TRBJ2-7; possibly TRBD2 for D (5 bases). Between the trimmed V and J ends, which lost 0 bases and 4 bases, there was a span of 16 bases. This CDR3 has 16 amino acids. Per the germline V gene, CDR1 is LNHNV and CDR2 is YYDKDF (reference sequence). The CDR3 DNA is TGTGCCACCAGCAGAGATGTGGCAGGAGGCGGGTACGAGCAGTACTTC. Translated: CATSRDVAGGGYEQYF.

In DNA, the CDR3 is TGCAGCGTGGTCCTAGGCACAGATACGCAGTATTTT. It is translated as CSVVLGTDTQYF. The chain is built from TRBV29-1 and TRBJ2-3; D is unclear. Germline V lookup: CDR1 SQVTM, CDR2 ANQGSEA. The CDR3 length is 12 residues. Trimming took 6 bases from V and 1 from J, leaving 8 bases between them.

The V gene is TRBV10-3, the J gene TRBJ1-2; D unclear. CDR3 length: 13 residues. The germline V gene has CDR1 ENHRY and CDR2 SYGVKD. Between the trimmed V and J ends, which lost 2 bases and 6 bases, there was a span of 10 bases. The CDR3 nucleotides read TGTGCCATCAGTGAGAGGCCGACTGATGGCTACACCTTC. This codes for CAISERPTDGYTF.

This clone showed up just a few times. This chain links TRBV28 with TRBJ1-5; 8 bases map to TRBD1. The CDR3 runs 16 residues. The J segment lost 6 bases and the V segment lost 7 bases, leaving 14 bases of the junction unmatched. CDR1 is MDHEN and CDR2 is SYDVKM in the germline V gene. DNA for the CDR3: TGTGCCAGCACCTCCCATCGCAGGGGGCGCGGTCAGCCCCAGCATTTT. Its translation is CASTSHRRGRGQPQHF.